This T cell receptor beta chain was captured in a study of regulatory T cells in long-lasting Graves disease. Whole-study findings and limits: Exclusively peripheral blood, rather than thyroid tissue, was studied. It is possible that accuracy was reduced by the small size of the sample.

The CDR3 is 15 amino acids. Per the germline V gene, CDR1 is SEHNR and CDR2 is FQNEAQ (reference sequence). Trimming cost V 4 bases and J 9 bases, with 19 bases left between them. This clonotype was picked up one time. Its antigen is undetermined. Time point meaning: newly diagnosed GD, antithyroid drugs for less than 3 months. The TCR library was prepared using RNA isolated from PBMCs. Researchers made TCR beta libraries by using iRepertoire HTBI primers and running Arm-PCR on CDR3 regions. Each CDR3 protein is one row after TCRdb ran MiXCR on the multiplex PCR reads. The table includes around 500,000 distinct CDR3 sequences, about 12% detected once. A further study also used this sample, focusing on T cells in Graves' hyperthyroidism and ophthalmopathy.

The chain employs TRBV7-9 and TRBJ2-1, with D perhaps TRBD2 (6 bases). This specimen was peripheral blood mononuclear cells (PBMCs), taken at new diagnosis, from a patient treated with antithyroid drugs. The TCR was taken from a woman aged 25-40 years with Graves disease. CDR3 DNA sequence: TGTGCCAGCAGCTGGGGCCTCGGAGGGAGCGGTGAGCAGTTCTTC. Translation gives CASSWGLGGSGEQFF.